This TCR beta chain originates from a study of T cell responses to AZD1222 COVID-19 vaccine. Study observations and caveats: Once two AZD1222 doses were given, Spike-specific TCR breadth and depth went up. Clonal diversity may have been underestimated in mostly white British donors.

Produced via immunoSEQ multiplex PCR; TCRdb's table is partial and in-frame only. This sample yields 180,000 or so clones, of which around 90% are seen a single time; 25% to 30% belongs to the top ten. CDR1 is LGHDT, CDR2 YNNKEL, per germline (reference sequence). This CDR3 is 15 amino acids long. Trimming at V came to 0 bases and at J to 6 bases, leaving 6 bases not matched to a gene. The sample holds one count of this clone. Its matching antigen is unknown. Source: peripheral blood, taken 28 days after the second AZD1222 dose. This receptor was identified in an adult who received the AZD1222 COVID-19 vaccine. The chain links TRBV3-1 (or the pseudogene TRBV3-2) to TRBJ2-3, with 7 bases lining up with TRBD2. CDR3 sequence (DNA): TGTGCCAGCAGCCAAGATTCTAGCGGAGGGGATACGCAGTATTTT. Translated: CASSQDSSGGDTQYF.